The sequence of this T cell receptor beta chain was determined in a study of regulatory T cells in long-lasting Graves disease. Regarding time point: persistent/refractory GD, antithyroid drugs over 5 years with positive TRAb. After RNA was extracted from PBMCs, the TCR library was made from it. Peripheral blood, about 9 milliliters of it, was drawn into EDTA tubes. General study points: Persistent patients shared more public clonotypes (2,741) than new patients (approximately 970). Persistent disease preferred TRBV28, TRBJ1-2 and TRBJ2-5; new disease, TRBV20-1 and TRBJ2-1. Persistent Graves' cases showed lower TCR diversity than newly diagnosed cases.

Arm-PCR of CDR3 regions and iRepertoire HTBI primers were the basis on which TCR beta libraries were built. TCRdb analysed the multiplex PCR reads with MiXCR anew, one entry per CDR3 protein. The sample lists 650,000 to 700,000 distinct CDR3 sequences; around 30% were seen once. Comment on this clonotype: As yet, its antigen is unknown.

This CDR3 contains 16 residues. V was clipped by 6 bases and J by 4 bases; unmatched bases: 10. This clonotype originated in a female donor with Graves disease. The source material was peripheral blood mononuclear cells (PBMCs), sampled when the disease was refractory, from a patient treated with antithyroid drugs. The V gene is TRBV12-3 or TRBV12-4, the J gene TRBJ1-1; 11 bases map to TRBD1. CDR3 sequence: CASSQGQGAWGTEAFF. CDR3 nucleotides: TGTGCCAGCAGCCAAGGACAGGGGGCTTGGGGCACTGAAGCTTTCTTT.